Listed below are T cell receptor beta chains from one sample, sequenced in a study of blood T cell repertoires in COVID-19. TCRdb's copy holds only in-frame clones and misses some; the assay was immunoSEQ multiplex PCR. The profile covers roughly 300,000 clones, with approximately 82% appearing a single time and 1.2% taken by the ten largest. The sequencing sample was made of peripheral blood. Receptors originate from a woman between 45 and 65 years old with acute or convalescent COVID-19. Each CDR3 is given with its conserved first and last residue. D genes are given only for firm matches. The listing skips clone size in some rows; elsewhere it reads once, few, many or a size class.

V gene: TRBV6-4
CDR3 length: 16
clone size: NA
D gene: TRBD2
J gene: TRBJ2-1
CDR3 protein: CASSELAGGSGNEQFF
CDR3 DNA: TGTGCCAGCAGTGAGCTAGCGGGAGGATCTGGCAATGAGCAGTTCTTC

V gene: TRBV5-1
CDR3 length: 13
clone size: NA
D gene: TRBD2
J gene: TRBJ2-1
CDR3 protein: CASSLPPSGEMFF
CDR3 DNA: TGCGCCAGCAGCTTACCTCCTAGCGGGGAGATGTTCTTC

V gene: TRBV27
CDR3 length: 12
clone size: NA
D gene: NA
J gene: TRBJ1-6
CDR3 protein: CASSFGNSPLHF
CDR3 DNA: TGTGCCAGCAGTTTCGGGAATTCACCCCTCCACTTT

V gene: TRBV6-2/TRBV6-3
CDR3 length: 16
clone size: NA
D gene: TRBD1
J gene: TRBJ2-7
CDR3 protein: CASSSFPGTATYEQYF
CDR3 DNA: TGTGCCAGCAGCTCTTTTCCCGGGACAGCAACCTACGAGCAGTACTTC

V gene: TRBV27
CDR3 length: 15
clone size: once
D gene: NA
J gene: TRBJ1-2
CDR3 protein: CASRISGGGNYGYTF
CDR3 DNA: TGTGCCAGCAGGATAAGCGGGGGCGGTAACTATGGCTACACCTTC

V gene: TRBV27
CDR3 length: 14
clone size: NA
D gene: NA
J gene: TRBJ1-6
CDR3 protein: CASSFFTRVGPLHF
CDR3 DNA: TGTGCCAGCAGTTTTTTTACACGGGTCGGACCCCTCCACTTT

V gene: TRBV27
CDR3 length: 16
clone size: NA
D gene: TRBD2
J gene: TRBJ2-1
CDR3 protein: CASSPALGGVSNEQFF
CDR3 DNA: TGTGCCAGCAGTCCCGCGTTGGGGGGGGTGTCAAATGAGCAGTTCTTC

V gene: TRBV10-2
CDR3 length: 12
clone size: NA
D gene: NA
J gene: TRBJ1-2
CDR3 protein: CASLTANYGYTF
CDR3 DNA: TGCGCCAGCCTAACAGCTAACTATGGCTACACCTTC

V gene: TRBV12-5
CDR3 length: 12
clone size: NA
D gene: TRBD1
J gene: TRBJ2-5
CDR3 protein: CASAYRGETQYF
CDR3 DNA: TGTGCTAGTGCCTACAGGGGGGAGACCCAGTACTTC

V gene: TRBV19
CDR3 length: 15
clone size: NA
D gene: TRBD2
J gene: TRBJ2-5
CDR3 protein: CASSPGLALRETQYF
CDR3 DNA: TGTGCCAGTAGCCCGGGACTAGCTCTTAGGGAGACCCAGTACTTC

V gene: TRBV4-2
CDR3 length: 15
clone size: NA
D gene: TRBD2
J gene: TRBJ2-1
CDR3 protein: CASSQASQREYEQFF
CDR3 DNA: TGTGCCAGCAGCCAAGCTTCCCAGCGGGAGTATGAGCAGTTCTTC

V gene: TRBV29-1
CDR3 length: 15
clone size: NA
D gene: TRBD1
J gene: TRBJ1-1
CDR3 protein: CSVGPGTGQGTEAFF
CDR3 DNA: TGCAGCGTTGGCCCTGGGACAGGCCAAGGCACTGAAGCTTTCTTT

V gene: TRBV28
CDR3 length: 13
clone size: NA
D gene: NA
J gene: TRBJ1-1
CDR3 protein: CASIYTRNTEAFF
CDR3 DNA: TGTGCCAGCATTTATACACGGAACACTGAAGCTTTCTTT

V gene: TRBV30
CDR3 length: 15
clone size: NA
D gene: NA
J gene: TRBJ2-5
CDR3 protein: CAWRPTQGYQETQYF
CDR3 DNA: TGTGCCTGGAGGCCGACTCAGGGGTACCAAGAGACCCAGTACTTC

V gene: TRBV19
CDR3 length: 15
clone size: once
D gene: TRBD1
J gene: TRBJ1-2
CDR3 protein: CASSMNRGAHYGYTF
CDR3 DNA: TGTGCCAGTAGTATGAACAGGGGTGCGCACTATGGCTACACCTTC

V gene: TRBV7-2
CDR3 length: 12
clone size: NA
D gene: NA
J gene: TRBJ2-3
CDR3 protein: CASSFAGDTQYF
CDR3 DNA: TGTGCCAGCAGCTTTGCAGGAGATACGCAGTATTTT

V gene: TRBV3-1/TRBV3-2
CDR3 length: 15
clone size: NA
D gene: NA
J gene: TRBJ1-4
CDR3 protein: CASSLAGQTNEKLFF
CDR3 DNA: TGTGCCAGCAGCCTTGCAGGACAGACTAATGAAAAACTGTTTTTT

V gene: TRBV7-2
CDR3 length: 15
clone size: NA
D gene: NA
J gene: TRBJ2-1
CDR3 protein: CASSLNPGDYNEQFF
CDR3 DNA: TGTGCCAGCAGCTTAAACCCCGGGGACTACAATGAGCAGTTCTTC

V gene: TRBV21-1
CDR3 length: 16
clone size: NA
D gene: NA
J gene: TRBJ2-3
CDR3 protein: CASSHKLAGFTDTQYF
CDR3 DNA: TGTGCCAGCAGCCATAAACTAGCGGGGTTCACAGATACGCAGTATTTT

V gene: TRBV6-1
CDR3 length: 16
clone size: NA
D gene: NA
J gene: TRBJ1-3
CDR3 protein: CASSVRTEFSGNTIYF
CDR3 DNA: TGTGCCAGCAGTGTACGGACAGAATTCTCTGGAAACACCATATATTTT

V gene: TRBV19
CDR3 length: 13
clone size: once
D gene: NA
J gene: TRBJ2-5
CDR3 protein: CASSPGGGETQYF
CDR3 DNA: TGTGCCAGTAGCCCCGGGGGTGGAGAGACCCAGTACTTC

V gene: TRBV2
CDR3 length: 16
clone size: once
D gene: TRBD2
J gene: TRBJ2-1
CDR3 protein: CAPMKTRGGSYNEQFF
CDR3 DNA: TGTGCCCCCATGAAGACGCGGGGGGGCTCCTATAATGAGCAGTTCTTC

V gene: TRBV30
CDR3 length: 13
clone size: once
D gene: TRBD1
J gene: TRBJ1-2
CDR3 protein: CAWTGTGGGGYTF
CDR3 DNA: TGTGCCTGGACGGGCACAGGGGGCGGCGGCTACACCTTC

V gene: TRBV25-1
CDR3 length: 12
clone size: NA
D gene: NA
J gene: TRBJ2-7
CDR3 protein: CASSDRFYEQYF
CDR3 DNA: TGTGCCAGCAGTGACAGATTTTACGAGCAGTACTTC

V gene: TRBV24-1
CDR3 length: 12
clone size: NA
D gene: TRBD2
J gene: TRBJ2-3
CDR3 protein: CAAGTSGLTQYF
CDR3 DNA: TGTGCCGCTGGGACTAGCGGTCTAACGCAGTATTTT

V gene: TRBV2
CDR3 length: 17
clone size: NA
D gene: NA
J gene: TRBJ1-3
CDR3 protein: CASSPLVQQISGNTIYF
CDR3 DNA: TGTGCCAGCAGTCCCCTAGTTCAGCAAATTTCTGGAAACACCATATATTTT

V gene: TRBV5-1
CDR3 length: 12
clone size: few
D gene: NA
J gene: TRBJ1-4
CDR3 protein: CASSLSNEKLFF
CDR3 DNA: TGCGCCAGCAGCTTGAGCAATGAAAAACTGTTTTTT

V gene: TRBV5-1
CDR3 length: 12
clone size: NA
D gene: TRBD1
J gene: TRBJ1-2
CDR3 protein: CAVRQGYYGYTF
CDR3 DNA: TGCGCCGTCCGACAGGGCTACTATGGCTACACCTTC

V gene: TRBV7-2
CDR3 length: 14
clone size: NA
D gene: TRBD1
J gene: TRBJ1-1
CDR3 protein: CASSLDRDWTEAFF
CDR3 DNA: TGTGCCAGCAGCTTGGACAGGGATTGGACTGAAGCTTTCTTT

V gene: TRBV9
CDR3 length: 15
clone size: NA
D gene: NA
J gene: TRBJ2-2
CDR3 protein: CASREDRQHAGELFF
CDR3 DNA: TGTGCCAGCAGGGAGGACAGACAACATGCCGGGGAGCTGTTTTTT

V gene: TRBV9
CDR3 length: 15
clone size: few
D gene: NA
J gene: TRBJ1-2
CDR3 protein: CASSHMGGTNYGYTF
CDR3 DNA: TGTGCCAGCAGTCATATGGGGGGGACTAACTATGGCTACACCTTC

V gene: TRBV3-1/TRBV3-2
CDR3 length: 14
clone size: NA
D gene: TRBD1
J gene: TRBJ2-4
CDR3 protein: CASSQTGIVNIQYF
CDR3 DNA: TGTGCCAGCAGCCAGACAGGGATCGTGAACATTCAGTACTTC

V gene: TRBV7-9
CDR3 length: 17
clone size: NA
D gene: TRBD1
J gene: TRBJ1-1
CDR3 protein: CASSSRGTGHPNTEAFF
CDR3 DNA: TGTGCCAGCAGCTCAAGGGGGACAGGGCACCCGAACACTGAAGCTTTCTTT

V gene: TRBV5-1
CDR3 length: 18
clone size: NA
D gene: TRBD1
J gene: TRBJ2-3
CDR3 protein: CASSLEPKGQIRTDTQYF
CDR3 DNA: TGCGCCAGCAGCTTGGAACCTAAGGGACAGATCCGCACAGATACGCAGTATTTT

V gene: TRBV5-1
CDR3 length: 14
clone size: NA
D gene: TRBD2
J gene: TRBJ2-5
CDR3 protein: CASSWGLVQETQYF
CDR3 DNA: TGCGCCAGCAGCTGGGGACTAGTCCAAGAGACCCAGTACTTC

V gene: TRBV5-4
CDR3 length: 12
clone size: few
D gene: NA
J gene: TRBJ1-1
CDR3 protein: CASSFEASVAFF
CDR3 DNA: TGTGCCAGCAGCTTCGAGGCCTCGGTAGCTTTCTTT

V gene: TRBV6-5
CDR3 length: 15
clone size: NA
D gene: TRBD1
J gene: TRBJ1-1
CDR3 protein: CASSYRTGVFAEAFF
CDR3 DNA: TGTGCCAGCAGTTATAGGACAGGGGTGTTTGCTGAAGCTTTCTTT

V gene: TRBV6-4
CDR3 length: 16
clone size: NA
D gene: NA
J gene: TRBJ1-5
CDR3 protein: CASSDRGVARNQPQHF
CDR3 DNA: TGTGCCAGCAGTGACCGGGGGGTGGCTCGCAATCAGCCCCAGCATTTT

V gene: TRBV12-3/TRBV12-4
CDR3 length: 11
clone size: few
D gene: NA
J gene: TRBJ1-2
CDR3 protein: CASSKGGGYTF
CDR3 DNA: TGTGCCAGCAGCAAAGGCGGCGGCTACACCTTC

V gene: TRBV6-2/TRBV6-3
CDR3 length: 14
clone size: once
D gene: NA
J gene: TRBJ2-7
CDR3 protein: CASSYSSGNYEQYF
CDR3 DNA: TGTGCCAGCAGTTACTCTTCAGGAAACTACGAGCAGTACTTC

V gene: TRBV4-2
CDR3 length: 12
clone size: NA
D gene: NA
J gene: TRBJ1-5
CDR3 protein: CASSQGGQPQHF
CDR3 DNA: TGTGCCAGCAGCCAGGGGGGTCAGCCCCAGCATTTT

V gene: TRBV30
CDR3 length: 14
clone size: once
D gene: NA
J gene: TRBJ2-1
CDR3 protein: CAWALSPLYNEQFF
CDR3 DNA: TGTGCCTGGGCACTGAGCCCCCTCTACAATGAGCAGTTCTTC

V gene: TRBV2
CDR3 length: 15
clone size: NA
D gene: NA
J gene: TRBJ1-1
CDR3 protein: CASSDGQGGIPEAFF
CDR3 DNA: TGTGCCAGCAGTGACGGGCAAGGAGGAATCCCTGAAGCTTTCTTT